One sample yielded the 7 T cell receptor beta chains listed below, sequenced in a study of blood T cell repertoires in COVID-19. Generated by immunoSEQ multiplex PCR, the TCRdb table keeps only in-frame clones and is missing some. This table holds under 300,000 clones, 88% found once. Sequenced input: peripheral blood. These receptors originate from a woman between 40 and 55 years old who had recovered from COVID-19.

V gene TRBV11-1 combines with J gene TRBJ2-5; no reliable D call. V lost 1 base and J 4 bases, leaving 10 bases between the germline ends. Per germline, CDR1 SGHAT and CDR2 FQDESV (reference sequence). The length of the CDR3 is 14 residues. As DNA, the CDR3 is TGTGCCAGCAGCTTAGTTGGGCCTTCAGAGACCCAGTACTTC. This encodes CASSLVGPSETQYF.

The gene calls are TRBV7-3 and TRBJ2-2; D possibly corresponds to TRBD1 (6 bases). Germline values: CDR1 SGHTA, CDR2 FQGTGA. The CDR3 runs 17 residues. V lost 2 bases to trimming and J lost 2 bases, with 15 bases between them. For the CDR3, the DNA is TGTGCCAGCAGCTTACTCGGACGGACAGACAACACCGGGGAGCTGTTTTTT. Translated: CASSLLGRTDNTGELFF.

This clone appeared once. This sequence joins TRBV3-1 (or the pseudogene TRBV3-2) and TRBJ2-5; TRBD2 matches 8 bases. Germline CDR1 and CDR2: LGHDT and YNNKEL (reference sequence). The trim removed 0 bases at V and 6 bases at J, leaving 9 bases unmatched. This CDR3 has 16 amino acids. The CDR3 sequence: CASSQEHSGGGKTQYF. The CDR3 nucleotides read TGTGCCAGCAGCCAAGAACACAGCGGGGGAGGAAAGACCCAGTACTTC.

CDR3 sequence (DNA): TGTGCCAGCAGTTACTCAGAAGGACAGGGGAATGGCTACACCTTC. Its translation: CASSYSEGQGNGYTF. The gene calls are TRBV6-5 and TRBJ1-2, with 9 bases identical to TRBD1. The CDR3 has 15 residues. CDR1 and CDR2 from the germline V gene are MNHEY and SVGAGI. Trimming cost V 0 bases and J 6 bases; bases outside gene matches: 5.

The chain carries TRBV11-2 and TRBJ1-2; 7 bases align to TRBD1. CDR1 is SGHAT, CDR2 FQNNGV, per germline. The CDR3 spans 13 residues. The J segment lost 4 bases and the V segment lost 5 bases, leaving 4 bases of the junction unmatched. In DNA, the CDR3 is TGTGCCAGCAGCCCGACAGGGCTCTATGGCTACACCTTC. It is translated as CASSPTGLYGYTF.

This clone was counted once. The CDR3 DNA reads as TGTGCCACCAGTGATTGGGGGACAGCCTCTGGGGCCAACGTCCTGACTTTC. This translates into CATSDWGTASGANVLTF. The gene calls are TRBV24-1 and TRBJ2-6, with 7 bases that match TRBD1. V was clipped by 2 bases and J by 0 bases; unmatched bases: 3. There are 17 residues in the CDR3. Germline V gene lookup returns CDR1 KGHDR and CDR2 SFDVKD.

V usage is TRBV30 and J usage is TRBJ1-1, with a weak D call TRBD1 (6 bases). Germline values: CDR1 GTSNPN, CDR2 SVGIG (reference sequence). CDR3 length: 14 residues. The V and J ends lost 3 bases and 11 bases respectively, with 22 bases between them. CDR3 loop: CAWSRNRALTGAFF. The CDR3 nucleotides are TGTGCCTGGAGCAGGAACAGGGCACTAACTGGGGCTTTCTTT.